What follows are 13 T cell receptor beta chains derived from one specimen sequenced in a study of T-cell memory formation after mild COVID-19. One entry per CDR3 protein results from TCRdb running MiXCR on the 5' RACE reads. The sample includes fewer than 150,000 distinct CDR3 sequences, approximately 22% of them seen just once. The sequenced sample consisted of PBMCs or a T cell subset sorted from them (not recorded which). These receptors were taken from a man aged 18 to 35 who had mild COVID-19 (a few samples of this study predate the infection). Cell type and time point are not known.

The rearrangement joins TRBV30 to TRBJ2-3; D is possibly TRBD2 (5 bases). Germline V gene data show CDR1 as GTSNPN and CDR2 as SVGIG (reference sequence). The CDR3 spans 12 residues. Trimming stripped 0 bases from V and 11 bases from J, with 12 bases between. The CDR3 DNA reads as TGTGCCTGGAGTGTATTGCTCGGGGAGCAGTATTTT. It specifies CAWSVLLGEQYF.

The chain employs TRBV20-1 and TRBJ1-1; D is unresolved. V shed 5 bases and J shed 1 base, with 14 bases lying between them. The germline V gene encodes CDR1 DFQATT and CDR2 SNEGSKA (reference sequence). The CDR3 spans 14 residues. The CDR3 DNA reads as TGCAGTGCTTCTACCCTTCGGGAGAACACTGAAGCTTTCTTT. Translation: CSASTLRENTEAFF.

There are a few counts of this clonotype. The chain is built from TRBV7-3 and TRBJ2-7, with 7 bases matching TRBD2. V shed 6 bases and J 0 bases; nucleotides not matched to a gene: 8. Germline assignment: CDR1 SGHTA and CDR2 FQGTGA. The CDR3 runs 15 residues. The CDR3 loop is CASRQTGLSSYEQYF. DNA for the CDR3: TGTGCCAGCAGGCAAACGGGACTATCCTCCTACGAGCAGTACTTC.

This clonotype was seen more than once but under ten times. The chain combines TRBV19 with TRBJ1-6; tentative D call: TRBD1 (5 bases). Germline CDR1 and CDR2: LNHDA and SQIVND (reference sequence). CDR3 length: 13 residues. V was pared by 4 bases and J by 13 bases, with 14 bases between. The CDR3: CASSTQGWSPLHF. For the CDR3, the DNA is TGTGCCAGTAGTACCCAGGGATGGTCCCCCCTCCACTTT.

This clonotype occurred a few times. J is TRBJ2-2 and V is TRBV9; possibly TRBD2 for D (5 bases). Germline-derived CDR1 and CDR2 are SGDLS and YYNGEE. This CDR3 region has 15 residues. V lost 0 bases and J 6 bases, leaving 12 bases between the germline ends. The CDR3 DNA is TGTGCCAGCAGCGTAGGAGGTAGCGCCTCCGGGGAGCTGTTTTTT. Its protein is CASSVGGSASGELFF.

CDR3 sequence reads: CASRLLETQYF. CDR3 sequence (DNA): TGTGCCAGCAGGCTCCTAGAGACCCAGTACTTC. V and J are TRBV11-2 and TRBJ2-5; unclear D gene. CDR1 is SGHAT and CDR2 is FQNNGV in the germline V gene. Trimming removed 6 bases from V and 4 bases from J, with 6 bases in between. The CDR3 consists of 11 residues.

The chain recombines TRBV4-2 with TRBJ2-7; D not resolved. This CDR3 has 8 residues. CDR1 is LGHNA and CDR2 is YNFKEQ in the germline V gene. Trimming cost V 8 bases and J 4 bases, with 0 bases left between them. CDR3 nucleotide sequence: TGTGCCAGCTACGAGCAGTACTTC. The encoded protein is CASYEQYF.

The chain employs TRBV28 and TRBJ1-2; D is undetermined. Trimming stripped 5 bases from V and 4 bases from J, with 11 bases between. Germline V gives CDR1 MDHEN, CDR2 SYDVKM. This CDR3 has 13 amino acids. The CDR3 DNA reads as TGTGCCAGCAGTCCGGGTCGTATCTATGGCTACACCTTC. Its protein is CASSPGRIYGYTF.

This clonotype was detected only a few times. The genes are TRBV7-3 and TRBJ2-1; TRBD2 aligns across 10 bases. This CDR3 contains 16 residues. The germline CDR1 and CDR2 sequences are SGHTA and FQGTGA. The V and J ends lost 6 bases and 3 bases, in that order; junction bases with no gene match: 8. DNA of the CDR3: TGTGCCAGCAGTCCCGAAGCGGGGGGGCTCTACAATGAGCAGTTCTTC. This codes for CASSPEAGGLYNEQFF.

This rearrangement joins TRBV5-1 to TRBJ2-4, with D possibly being TRBD1 or TRBD2 (5 bases each). Germline lookup yields CDR1 SGHRS and CDR2 YFSETQ. Deletions cut 1 base from V and 9 bases from J, with 23 bases between. The CDR3 has 17 amino acids. For the CDR3, the DNA is TGCGCCAGCAGCTTGCGGGACCCAGATACCCCCTCCCGCATTCAGTACTTC. Protein product: CASSLRDPDTPSRIQYF. Using reference TRBV5-1 and TRBJ2-4 for the parts outside the CDR3, the full variable domain is KAGVTQTPRYLIKTRGQQVTLSCSPISGHRSVSWYQQTPGQGLQFLFEYFSETQRNKGNFPGRFSGRQFSNSRSEMNVSTLELGDSALYLCASSLRDPDTPSRIQYFGAGTRLSVL.

The chain recombines TRBV7-9 with TRBJ2-3, with D perhaps matching TRBD1 (5 bases). Deletions cut 6 bases from V and 2 bases from J, with 15 bases between. This CDR3 contains 15 residues. Germline V CDR1 and CDR2: SEHNR, FQNEAQ (reference sequence). The CDR3 here is CASSFTGSYTDTQYF. As DNA, the CDR3 is TGTGCCAGCAGTTTTACAGGCTCTTACACAGATACGCAGTATTTT.

V and J are TRBV12-3 or TRBV12-4 and TRBJ1-5; D is ambiguous. V dropped 6 bases and J dropped 7 bases, with 13 bases sitting between them. This CDR3 contains 13 residues. CDR3 sequence: CASRLDMGQPQHF. In nucleotides, the CDR3 is TGTGCCAGCAGGCTTGACATGGGGCAGCCCCAGCATTTT.

This clonotype has just a few counts. The gene calls are TRBV12-3 or TRBV12-4 and TRBJ2-1, with 8 bases identical to TRBD2. The CDR3 runs 15 residues. With V trimmed by 1 base and J by 4 bases, 3 bases remained unmatched. Here the CDR3 DNA reads TGTGCCAGCAGTTTAGTCGAGCGGGGGTACAATGAGCAGTTCTTC. Translation: CASSLVERGYNEQFF.